A selection of T cell receptor beta chains follows, all from one sample in a study of identical twins. TCRdb fed the 5' RACE reads into MiXCR, producing one record per CDR3 protein. This table has 500,000 to 550,000 distinct CDR3 sequences, approximately 20% appearing once. The same data also contributed to another study, on yellow fever vaccine responses in identical twins.

Material for sequencing was CD4+ T cells sorted from blood. Receptors originate from a woman under 30 in good health. CDR3s include the opening cysteine and the closing phenylalanine or tryptophan. Fields, in order: J gene, D gene, V gene, clone size, CDR3 protein, CDR3 DNA. A D gene is named only where the DNA matches it firmly. Size is omitted from some rows. Given values are once, few, many or a class for expanded clones.

TRBJ2-2,TRBD2,TRBV5-5,NA,CASSLRSGRSPNTGELFF,TGTGCCAGCAGCTTGCGAAGCGGGAGGTCTCCGAACACCGGGGAGCTGTTTTTT
TRBJ1-2,NA,TRBV2,few,CVSSDQGLLGYTF,TGTGTCAGCAGTGATCAGGGGCTGCTTGGCTACACCTTC
TRBJ2-7,TRBD1,TRBV10-3,few,CAISVGGDRAHEQYF,TGTGCCATCAGTGTCGGAGGGGACAGGGCCCACGAGCAGTACTTC
TRBJ2-1,NA,TRBV24-1,few,CATSDSNNEQFF,TGTGCCACCAGTGATTCGAACAATGAGCAGTTCTTC
TRBJ2-7,TRBD2,TRBV4-1,NA,CASSQETSGSYEQYF,TGCGCCAGCAGCCAAGAGACTAGCGGTTCCTACGAGCAGTACTTC
TRBJ1-2,TRBD1,TRBV12-3/TRBV12-4,NA,CASSTLRGKVGYTF,TGTGCCAGCAGTACACTCAGGGGGAAGGTTGGCTACACCTTC
TRBJ2-7,TRBD1,TRBV10-3,NA,CAISTGVYEQYF,TGTGCCATCAGTACAGGGGTCTACGAGCAGTACTTC
TRBJ2-3,TRBD1,TRBV19,NA,CASSIGGTGGPDTQYF,TGTGCCAGTAGTATAGGGGGGACAGGGGGGCCAGATACGCAGTATTTT
TRBJ2-3,NA,TRBV12-3/TRBV12-4,few,CASTPTSGPTDTQYF,TGTGCCAGCACCCCAACAAGCGGACCCACAGATACGCAGTATTTT
TRBJ2-3,NA,TRBV12-3/TRBV12-4,NA,CASSLAARTQYF,TGTGCCAGCAGTTTAGCGGCTCGTACGCAGTATTTT
TRBJ2-2,NA,TRBV6-5,few,CASSYSGYVIAGELFF,TGTGCCAGCAGTTACTCGGGTTATGTGATCGCCGGGGAGCTGTTTTTT
TRBJ2-3,NA,TRBV19,NA,CASSARDSRRQDTQYF,TGTGCCAGTAGTGCTCGGGACTCCCGAAGGCAAGATACGCAGTATTTT
TRBJ1-3,NA,TRBV20-1,NA,CSARGYGNTIYF,TGCAGTGCTAGAGGATACGGAAACACCATATATTTT
TRBJ2-3,TRBD2,TRBV20-1,NA,CSARRAGGGTDTQYF,TGCAGTGCTAGAAGAGCGGGGGGGGGCACAGATACGCAGTATTTT
TRBJ2-3,TRBD2,TRBV29-1,NA,CSVAGTSETSTDTQYF,TGCAGCGTGGCCGGGACTAGCGAGACTAGCACAGATACGCAGTATTTT
TRBJ2-3,NA,TRBV6-2/TRBV6-3,once,CASSTSSEDTQYF,TGTGCCAGCAGTACCTCGTCCGAAGATACGCAGTATTTT